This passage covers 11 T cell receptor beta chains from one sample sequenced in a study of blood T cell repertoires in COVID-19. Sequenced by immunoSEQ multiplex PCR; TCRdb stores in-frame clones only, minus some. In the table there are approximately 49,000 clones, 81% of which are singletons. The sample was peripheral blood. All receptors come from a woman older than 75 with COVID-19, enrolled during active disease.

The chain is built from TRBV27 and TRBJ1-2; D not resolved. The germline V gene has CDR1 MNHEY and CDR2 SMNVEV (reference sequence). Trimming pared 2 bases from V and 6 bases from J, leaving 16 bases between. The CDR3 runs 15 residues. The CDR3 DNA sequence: TGTGCCAGCAGTTTAATTCTAGGCGGAGCGAATGGCTACACCTTC. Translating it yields CASSLILGGANGYTF.

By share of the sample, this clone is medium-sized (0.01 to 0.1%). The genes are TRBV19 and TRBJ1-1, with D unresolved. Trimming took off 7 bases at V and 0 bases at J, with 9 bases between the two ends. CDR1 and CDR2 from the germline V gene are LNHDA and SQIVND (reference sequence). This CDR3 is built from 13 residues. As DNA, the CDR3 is TGTGCCAGTAATCCAGGCTTGAACACTGAAGCTTTCTTT. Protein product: CASNPGLNTEAFF. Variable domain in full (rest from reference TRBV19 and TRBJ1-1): DGGITQSPKYLFRKEGQNVTLSCEQNLNHDAMYWYRQDPGQGLRLIYYSQIVNDFQKGDIAEGYSVSREKKESFPLTVTSAQKNPTAFYLCASNPGLNTEAFFGQGTRLTVV.

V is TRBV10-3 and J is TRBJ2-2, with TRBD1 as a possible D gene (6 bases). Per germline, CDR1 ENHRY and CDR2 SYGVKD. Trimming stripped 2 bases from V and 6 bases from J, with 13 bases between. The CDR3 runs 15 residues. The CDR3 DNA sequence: TGTGCCATCAGTGAGACGCAGCAGGGGTCCGGGGAGCTGTTTTTT. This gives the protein CAISETQQGSGELFF.

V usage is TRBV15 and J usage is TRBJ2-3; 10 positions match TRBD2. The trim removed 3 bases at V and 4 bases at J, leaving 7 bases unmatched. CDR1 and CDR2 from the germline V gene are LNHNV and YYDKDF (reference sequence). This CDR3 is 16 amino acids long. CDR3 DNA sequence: TGTGCCACCAGCAGCTCGGGACTAGCGTTACCAGATACGCAGTATTTT. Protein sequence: CATSSSGLALPDTQYF.

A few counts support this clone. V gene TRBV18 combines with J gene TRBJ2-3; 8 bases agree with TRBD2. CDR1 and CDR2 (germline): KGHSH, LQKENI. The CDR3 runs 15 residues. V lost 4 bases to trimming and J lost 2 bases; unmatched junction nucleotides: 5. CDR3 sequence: CASSRTSGFTDTQYF. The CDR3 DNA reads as TGTGCCAGCTCACGAACTAGCGGATTCACAGATACGCAGTATTTT. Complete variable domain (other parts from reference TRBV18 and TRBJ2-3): NAGVMQNPRHLVRRRGQEARLRCSPMKGHSHVYWYRQLPEEGLKFMVYLQKENIIDESGMPKERFSAEFPKEGPSILRIQQVVRGDSAAYFCASSRTSGFTDTQYFGPGTRLTVL.

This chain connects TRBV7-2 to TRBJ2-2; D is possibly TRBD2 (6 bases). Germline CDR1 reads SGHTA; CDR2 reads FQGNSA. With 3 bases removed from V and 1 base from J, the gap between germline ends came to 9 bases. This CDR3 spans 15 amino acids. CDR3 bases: TGTGCCAGCAGCTTTTCGCGGGGGAACACCGGGGAGCTGTTTTTT. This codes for CASSFSRGNTGELFF.

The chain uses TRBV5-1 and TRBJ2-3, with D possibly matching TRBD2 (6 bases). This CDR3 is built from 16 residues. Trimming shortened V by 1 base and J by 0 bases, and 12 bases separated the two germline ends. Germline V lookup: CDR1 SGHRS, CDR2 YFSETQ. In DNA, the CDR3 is TGCGCCAGCAGCTTGACCGGCGGAGGGAGCACAGATACGCAGTATTTT. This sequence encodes CASSLTGGGSTDTQYF.

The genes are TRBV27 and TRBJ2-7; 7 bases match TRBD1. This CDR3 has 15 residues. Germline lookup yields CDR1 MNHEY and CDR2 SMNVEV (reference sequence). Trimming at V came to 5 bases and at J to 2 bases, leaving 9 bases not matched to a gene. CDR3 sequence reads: CASSKTGVVPYEQYF. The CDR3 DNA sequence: TGTGCCAGCAGTAAAACAGGGGTGGTGCCCTACGAGCAGTACTTC.

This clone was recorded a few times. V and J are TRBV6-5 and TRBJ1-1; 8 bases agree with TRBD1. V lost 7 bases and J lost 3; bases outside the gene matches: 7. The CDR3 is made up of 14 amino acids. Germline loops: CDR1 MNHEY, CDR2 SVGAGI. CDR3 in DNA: TGTGCCAGCACCCCAGGACAGGGACACACTGAAGCTTTCTTT. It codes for CASTPGQGHTEAFF.

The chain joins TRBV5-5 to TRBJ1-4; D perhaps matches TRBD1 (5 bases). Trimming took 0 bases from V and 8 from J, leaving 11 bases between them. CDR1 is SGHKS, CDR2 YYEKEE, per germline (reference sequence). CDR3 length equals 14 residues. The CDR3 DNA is TGTGCCAGCAGCTTGGGGGGGGGTCCCGAAAAACTGTTTTTT. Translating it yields CASSLGGGPEKLFF.

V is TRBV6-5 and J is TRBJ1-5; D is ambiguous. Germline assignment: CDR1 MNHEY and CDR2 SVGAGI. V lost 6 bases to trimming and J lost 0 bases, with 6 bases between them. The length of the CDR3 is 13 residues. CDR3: CASSDNSNQPQHF. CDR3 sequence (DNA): TGTGCCAGCAGCGACAATAGCAATCAGCCCCAGCATTTT.